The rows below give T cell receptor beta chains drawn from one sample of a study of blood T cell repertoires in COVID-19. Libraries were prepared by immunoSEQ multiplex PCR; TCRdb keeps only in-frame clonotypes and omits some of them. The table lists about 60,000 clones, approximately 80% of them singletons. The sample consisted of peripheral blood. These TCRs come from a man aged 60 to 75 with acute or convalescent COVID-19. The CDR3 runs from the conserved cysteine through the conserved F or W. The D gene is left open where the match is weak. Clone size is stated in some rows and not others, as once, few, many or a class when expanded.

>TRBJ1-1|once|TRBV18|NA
CASSPVRGTEAFF
TGTGCCAGCTCACCCGTCCGGGGGACGGAAGCTTTCTTT
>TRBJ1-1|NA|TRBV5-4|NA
CASSPRGDTEAFF
TGTGCCAGCAGCCCTCGGGGGGACACTGAAGCTTTCTTT
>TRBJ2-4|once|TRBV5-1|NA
CASSWSGLQNIQYF
TGCGCCAGCAGCTGGAGCGGTCTCCAAAACATTCAGTACTTC
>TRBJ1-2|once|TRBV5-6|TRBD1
CASSYYRGRKPNYGYTF
TGTGCCAGCAGCTATTACAGGGGGCGGAAGCCTAACTATGGCTACACCTTC
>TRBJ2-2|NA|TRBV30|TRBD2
CAWSVPGTSFSGELFF
TGTGCCTGGAGTGTCCCCGGGACTAGCTTCTCCGGGGAGCTGTTTTTT
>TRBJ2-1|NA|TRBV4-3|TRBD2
CASSLHLELAGGPYEQFF
TGCGCCAGCAGCCTACACTTGGAACTAGCGGGGGGCCCCTATGAGCAGTTCTTC
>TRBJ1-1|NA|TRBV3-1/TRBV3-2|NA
CASSQRTANTEAFF
TGTGCCAGCAGCCAACGGACAGCGAACACTGAAGCTTTCTTT
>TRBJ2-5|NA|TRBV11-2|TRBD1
CASSLRSPGTGGTSETQYF
TGTGCCAGCAGCTTACGGTCCCCCGGGACAGGGGGCACTTCTGAGACCCAGTACTTC
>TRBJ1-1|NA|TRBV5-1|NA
CASSLDSGRIEAFF
TGCGCCAGCAGCTTGGACTCCGGCAGGATAGAAGCTTTCTTT
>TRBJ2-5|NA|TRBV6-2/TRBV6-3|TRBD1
CASSYVRTGLETQYF
TGTGCCAGCAGTTACGTCCGGACAGGGTTGGAGACCCAGTACTTC
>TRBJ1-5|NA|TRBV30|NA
CAWSVRELSNQPQHF
TGTGCCTGGAGTGTACGTGAGCTTAGCAATCAGCCCCAGCATTTT
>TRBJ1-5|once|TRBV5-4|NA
CASSLNNRQPQHF
TGTGCCAGCAGCTTGAACAATCGCCAGCCCCAGCATTTT
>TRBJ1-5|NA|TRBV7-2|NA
CASSEPSGNQPQHF
TGTGCCAGCAGCGAACCCTCGGGCAATCAGCCCCAGCATTTT
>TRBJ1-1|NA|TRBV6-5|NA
CASTSGGANTEAFF
TGTGCCAGCACAAGTGGCGGGGCGAACACTGAAGCTTTCTTT
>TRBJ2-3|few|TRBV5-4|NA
CASSLDTRGTDTQYF
TGTGCCAGCAGCTTGGATACTAGAGGCACAGATACGCAGTATTTT
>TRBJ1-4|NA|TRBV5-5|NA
CASSPRVNEKLFF
TGTGCCAGCAGCCCCAGGGTCAATGAAAAACTGTTTTTT
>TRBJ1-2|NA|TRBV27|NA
CASSRGGLYGYTF
TGTGCCAGCAGCCGGGGAGGACTATACGGCTACACCTTC
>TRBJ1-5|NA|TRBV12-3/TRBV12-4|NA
CASSQVSNQPQHF
TGTGCCAGCAGCCAGGTCAGCAATCAGCCCCAGCATTTT
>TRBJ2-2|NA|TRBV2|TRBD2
CASRGGSGTGELFF
TGTGCCAGCAGGGGAGGGTCGGGCACCGGGGAGCTGTTTTTT
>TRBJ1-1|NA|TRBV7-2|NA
CASSLLIGANTEAFF
TGTGCCAGCAGCTTATTAATTGGAGCGAACACTGAAGCTTTCTTT
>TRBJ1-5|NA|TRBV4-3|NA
CASSQADGGGQPQHF
TGCGCCAGCAGCCAAGCAGATGGGGGGGGTCAGCCCCAGCATTTT
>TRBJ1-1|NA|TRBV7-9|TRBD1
CASSSGQGYTEAFF
TGTGCCAGCAGCTCCGGACAGGGGTACACTGAAGCTTTCTTT
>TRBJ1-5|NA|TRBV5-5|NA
CASSFVAEYQPQHF
TGTGCCAGCAGCTTCGTGGCAGAATATCAGCCCCAGCATTTT
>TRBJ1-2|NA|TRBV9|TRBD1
CASTKGGTGGYTF
TGTGCCAGCACCAAAGGAGGGACAGGGGGCTACACCTTC
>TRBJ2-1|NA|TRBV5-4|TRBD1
CASSSGGQGANEQFF
TGTGCCAGCAGCTCGGGGGGACAGGGGGCGAATGAGCAGTTCTTC
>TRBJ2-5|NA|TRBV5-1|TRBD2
CASRPGGAQETQYF
TGCGCCAGCAGGCCCGGGGGGGCCCAAGAGACCCAGTACTTC
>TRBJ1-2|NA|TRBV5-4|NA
CASSTQGSYGYTF
TGTGCCAGCAGTACACAGGGTAGTTATGGCTACACCTTC
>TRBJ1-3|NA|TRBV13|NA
CASSIWAGPGNTIYF
TGTGCCAGCAGCATTTGGGCGGGGCCCGGAAACACCATATATTTT
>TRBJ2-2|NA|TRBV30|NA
CAWSRGAGTGELFF
TGTGCCTGGTCGAGAGGGGCGGGAACCGGGGAGCTGTTTTTT
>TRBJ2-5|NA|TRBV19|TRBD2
CASSIAGVETQYF
TGTGCCAGTAGTATTGCGGGGGTGGAGACCCAGTACTTC
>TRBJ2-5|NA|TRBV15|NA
CATSRDPPAGETQYF
TGTGCCACCAGCAGAGATCCACCCGCGGGGGAGACCCAGTACTTC
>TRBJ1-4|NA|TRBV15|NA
CATRNTDRFNEKLFF
TGTGCCACCAGGAATACCGACAGGTTTAATGAAAAACTGTTTTTT
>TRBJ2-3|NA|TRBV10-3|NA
CAIIADTQYF
TGTGCCATCATAGCAGATACGCAGTATTTT
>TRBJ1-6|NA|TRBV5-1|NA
CASSGGQTYNSPLHF
TGCGCCAGCAGCGGCGGACAGACTTATAATTCACCCCTCCACTTT
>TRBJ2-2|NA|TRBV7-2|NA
CASSLDPLGAGELFF
TGTGCCAGCAGCTTAGACCCATTGGGCGCCGGGGAGCTGTTTTTT
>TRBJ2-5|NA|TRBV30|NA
CAWSVGETQYF
TGTGCCTGGAGTGTCGGAGAGACCCAGTACTTC
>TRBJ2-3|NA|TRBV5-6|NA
CASSLSLTGTDTQYF
TGTGCCAGCAGCCTCTCCTTGACAGGCACAGATACGCAGTATTTT
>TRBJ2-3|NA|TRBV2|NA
CASGQGLFTQYF
TGTGCCAGCGGGCAGGGTCTGTTTACGCAGTATTTT